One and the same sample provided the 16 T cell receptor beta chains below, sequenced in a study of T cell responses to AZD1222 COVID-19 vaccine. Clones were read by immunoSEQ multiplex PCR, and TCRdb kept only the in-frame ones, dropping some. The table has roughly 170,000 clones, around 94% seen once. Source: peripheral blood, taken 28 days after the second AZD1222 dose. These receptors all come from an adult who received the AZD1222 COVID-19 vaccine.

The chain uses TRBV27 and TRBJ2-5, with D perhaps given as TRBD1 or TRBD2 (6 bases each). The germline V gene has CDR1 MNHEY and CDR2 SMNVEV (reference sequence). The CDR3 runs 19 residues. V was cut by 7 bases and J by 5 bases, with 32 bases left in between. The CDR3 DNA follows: TGTGCCAGCACCAAAGGGGGGTCTAGCGCCACCGGGAGACAGGAGACCCAGTACTTC. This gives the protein CASTKGGSSATGRQETQYF.

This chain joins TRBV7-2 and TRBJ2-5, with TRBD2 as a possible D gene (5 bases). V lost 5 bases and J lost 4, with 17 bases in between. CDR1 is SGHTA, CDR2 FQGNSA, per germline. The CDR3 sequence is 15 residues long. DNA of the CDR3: TGTGCCAGCAGCGACGGATCGCTTCGGGGAGAGACCCAGTACTTC. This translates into CASSDGSLRGETQYF.

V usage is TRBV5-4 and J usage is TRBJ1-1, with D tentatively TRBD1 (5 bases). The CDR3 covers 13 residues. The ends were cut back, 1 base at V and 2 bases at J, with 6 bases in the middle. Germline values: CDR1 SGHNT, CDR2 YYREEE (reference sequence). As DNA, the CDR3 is TGTGCCAGCAGCTTGCAGGGTAACACTGAAGCTTTCTTT. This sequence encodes CASSLQGNTEAFF.

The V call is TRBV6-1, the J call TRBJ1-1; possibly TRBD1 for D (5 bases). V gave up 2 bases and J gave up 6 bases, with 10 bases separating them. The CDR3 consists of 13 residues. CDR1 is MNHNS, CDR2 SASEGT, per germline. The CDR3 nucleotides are TGTGCCAGCAGTGAACGGGGGATCGCTGAAGCTTTCTTT. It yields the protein CASSERGIAEAFF.

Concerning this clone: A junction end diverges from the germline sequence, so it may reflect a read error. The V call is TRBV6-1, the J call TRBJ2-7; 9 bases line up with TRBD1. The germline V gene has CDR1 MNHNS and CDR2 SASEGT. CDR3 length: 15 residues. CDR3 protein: CASREGQGTYYEQYF. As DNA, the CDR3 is TGTGCCAGCAGGGAAGGACAGGGGACCTACTACGAGCAGTACTTC.

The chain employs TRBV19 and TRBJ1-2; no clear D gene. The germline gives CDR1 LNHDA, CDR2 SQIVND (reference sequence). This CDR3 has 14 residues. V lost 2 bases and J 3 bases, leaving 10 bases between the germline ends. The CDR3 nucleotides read TGTGCCAGTAGTATAATTGCGGGCGACTATGGCTACACCTTC. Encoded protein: CASSIIAGDYGYTF.

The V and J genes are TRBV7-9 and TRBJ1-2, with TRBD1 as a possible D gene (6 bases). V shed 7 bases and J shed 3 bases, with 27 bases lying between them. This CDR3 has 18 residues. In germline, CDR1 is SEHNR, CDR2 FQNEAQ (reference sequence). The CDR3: CASNPFLGGQLSDYGYTF. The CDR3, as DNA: TGTGCCAGCAACCCTTTCTTGGGGGGCCAACTATCTGACTATGGCTACACCTTC.

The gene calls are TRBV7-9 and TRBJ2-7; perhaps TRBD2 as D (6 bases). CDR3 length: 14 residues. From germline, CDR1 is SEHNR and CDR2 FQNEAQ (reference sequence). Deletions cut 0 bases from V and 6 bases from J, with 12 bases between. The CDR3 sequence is CASSLAGLPSEQYF. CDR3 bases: TGTGCCAGCAGCTTAGCGGGACTCCCGTCCGAGCAGTACTTC.

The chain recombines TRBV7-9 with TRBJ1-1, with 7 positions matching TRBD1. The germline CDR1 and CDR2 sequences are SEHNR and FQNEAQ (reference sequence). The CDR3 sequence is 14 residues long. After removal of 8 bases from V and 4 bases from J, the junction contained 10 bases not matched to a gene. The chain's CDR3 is CASLTGGGSTEAFF. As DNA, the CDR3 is TGTGCCAGCCTTACGGGAGGGGGCAGCACTGAAGCTTTCTTT. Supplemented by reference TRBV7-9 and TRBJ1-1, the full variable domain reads DTGVSQNPRHKITKRGQNVTFRCDPISEHNRLYWYRQTLGQGPEFLTYFQNEAQLEKSRLLSDRFSAERPKGSFSTLEIQRTEQGDSAMYLCASLTGGGSTEAFFGQGTRLTVV.

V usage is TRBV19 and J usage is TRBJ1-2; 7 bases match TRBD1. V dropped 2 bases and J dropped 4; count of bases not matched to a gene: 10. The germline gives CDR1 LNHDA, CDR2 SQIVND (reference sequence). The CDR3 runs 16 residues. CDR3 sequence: CASSITGGGGGYGYTF. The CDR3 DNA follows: TGTGCCAGTAGTATAACGGGAGGAGGGGGCGGCTATGGCTACACCTTC.

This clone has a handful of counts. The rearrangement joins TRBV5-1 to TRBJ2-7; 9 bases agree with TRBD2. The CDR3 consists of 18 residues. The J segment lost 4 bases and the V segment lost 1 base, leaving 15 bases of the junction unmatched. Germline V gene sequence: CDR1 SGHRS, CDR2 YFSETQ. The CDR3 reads CASSLYGGRAGRSYEQYF. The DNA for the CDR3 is TGCGCCAGCAGCTTGTATGGCGGGAGGGCTGGTCGTAGTTACGAGCAGTACTTC.

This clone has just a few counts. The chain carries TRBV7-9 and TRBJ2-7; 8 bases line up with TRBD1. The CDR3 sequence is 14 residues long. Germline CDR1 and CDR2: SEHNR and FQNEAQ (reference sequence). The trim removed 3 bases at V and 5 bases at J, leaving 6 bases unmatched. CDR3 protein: CASSFSGGEDEQYF. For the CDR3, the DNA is TGTGCCAGCAGCTTTTCAGGGGGCGAGGACGAGCAGTACTTC.

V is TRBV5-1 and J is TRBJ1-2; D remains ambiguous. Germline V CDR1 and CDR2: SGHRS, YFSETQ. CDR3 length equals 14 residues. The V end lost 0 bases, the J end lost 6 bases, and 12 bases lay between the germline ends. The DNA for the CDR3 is TGCGCCAGCAGCTTGGATGGGATCAGCGATGGCTACACCTTC. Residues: CASSLDGISDGYTF.

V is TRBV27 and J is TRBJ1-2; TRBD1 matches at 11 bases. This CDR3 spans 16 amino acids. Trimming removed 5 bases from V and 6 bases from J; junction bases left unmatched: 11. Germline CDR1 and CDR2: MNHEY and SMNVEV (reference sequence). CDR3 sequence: CASSPSRGQGADGYTF. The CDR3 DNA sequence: TGTGCCAGCAGTCCCTCTCGCGGACAGGGGGCAGATGGCTACACCTTC.

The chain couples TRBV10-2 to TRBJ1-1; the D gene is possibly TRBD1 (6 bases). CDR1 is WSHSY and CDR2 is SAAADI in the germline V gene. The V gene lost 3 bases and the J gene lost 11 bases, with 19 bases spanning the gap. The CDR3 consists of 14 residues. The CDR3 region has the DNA TGCGCCAGCAGTGATTTTGTAGGGGGTAGAGGCGCTTTCTTT. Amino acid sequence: CASSDFVGGRGAFF.

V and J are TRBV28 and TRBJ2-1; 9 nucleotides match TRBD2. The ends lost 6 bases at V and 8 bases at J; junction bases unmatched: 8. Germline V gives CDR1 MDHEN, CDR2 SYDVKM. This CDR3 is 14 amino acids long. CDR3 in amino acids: CASRYSGSWDEQFF. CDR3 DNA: TGTGCCAGCAGATATAGCGGGAGCTGGGATGAGCAGTTCTTC.